These 25 T cell receptor beta chains share one sample of origin, sequenced in a study of blood T cells in healthy people across ages. Primers used in a second PCR of roughly 7 to 11 cycles were a sample-barcoded 5' primer and a J-beta primer mix. One entry per CDR3 protein, called by TCRdb with MiXCR from the 5' RACE reads. The top ten clones hold roughly 22% of a sample with hundreds of thousands of distinct CDR3 sequences, roughly 50% of them seen once. Sequences were obtained from blood. These receptor sequences come from a man between 25 and 39 years old in good health.

This rearrangement joins TRBV7-2 to TRBJ2-4; tentatively, D is TRBD2 (5 bases). Near its end, the DNA agrees better with TRBJ2-7, so the J call may be wrong. The length of the CDR3 is 15 residues. The germline V gene encodes CDR1 SGHTA and CDR2 FQGNSA. CDR3 DNA sequence: TGTGCCAGCAGCCTCGGACTTACTCTGGCCTACGAGCAGTACTTC. It specifies CASSLGLTLAYEQYF.

This chain joins TRBV20-1 and TRBJ2-3; D is undetermined. Trimming removed 6 bases at V and 1 base at J, with 8 bases between. The CDR3 totals 12 residues. The V gene's germline CDR1 is DFQATT and CDR2 SNEGSKA (reference sequence). The CDR3 spells CSATLGTDTQYF. CDR3 in DNA: TGCAGTGCCACGCTAGGCACAGATACGCAGTATTTT.

Note on this clonotype: Compared with germline, one end of the junction differs, possibly owing to a read error. V and J are TRBV10-3 and TRBJ1-1; D gene uncertain. The CDR3 consists of 12 residues. CDR1 and CDR2 from the germline V gene are ENHRY and SYGVKD. CDR3 sequence (DNA): TGTGCCATCGGTGAGAGGGACACTGAAGCTTTCTTT. Its protein product is CAIGERDTEAFF.

This clonotype was seen only a few times. V is TRBV7-9 and J is TRBJ1-5; 9 bases match TRBD1. This CDR3 is built from 14 residues. Germline assignment: CDR1 SEHNR and CDR2 FQNEAQ (reference sequence). With 3 bases clipped from V and 5 bases from J, the junction kept 2 bases outside the gene matches. CDR3 sequence: CASSLTGGDQPQHF. The DNA of the CDR3 is TGTGCCAGCAGCTTGACAGGGGGGGATCAGCCCCAGCATTTT.

This clonotype was detected only a few times. V gene TRBV2 combines with J gene TRBJ2-3; D possibly uses TRBD1 or TRBD2 (5 bases each). V dropped 10 bases and J dropped 1 base, with 12 bases sitting between them. The CDR3 length is 13 residues. Germline V CDR1 and CDR2: SNHLY, FYNNEI. The CDR3 DNA reads as TGTGCCACCAGAGGGGAGCGCACAGATACGCAGTATTTT. As protein: CATRGERTDTQYF.

In its sample, this clonotype was seen many times. One end of the junction varies from germline; a read error may be responsible. The DNA of the CDR3 is TGTGCCAGCAGTTTAGCAGGGGGGGCCTCTGCGTACGAGCAGTACTTC. This encodes CASSLAGGASAYEQYF. This sequence joins TRBV7-2 and TRBJ2-7; either TRBD1 or TRBD2 may supply D (7 bases each). The germline gives CDR1 SGHTA, CDR2 FQGNSA. This CDR3 is built from 16 residues. The complete variable domain, with remaining parts taken from reference TRBV7-2 and TRBJ2-7, reads GAGVSQSPSNKVTEKGKDVELRCDPISGHTALYWYRQSLGQGLEFLIYFQGNSAPDKSGLPSDRFSAERTGGSVSTLTIQRTQQEDSAVYLCASSLAGGASAYEQYFGPGTRLTVT.

The chain is built from TRBV14 and TRBJ2-7, with 14 bases lining up with TRBD2. The V gene's germline CDR1 is SGHDN and CDR2 FVKESK. V shed 0 bases and J 9 bases; nucleotides not matched to a gene: 7. There are 16 residues in the CDR3. The CDR3 nucleotides read TGTGCCAGCAGCCAAGATGGGACTAGCGGGGGCAATAGGCAGTACTTC. It yields the protein CASSQDGTSGGNRQYF.

The chain employs TRBV20-1 and TRBJ1-1; possibly TRBD1 for D (6 bases). The CDR3 spans 14 residues. With 6 bases removed from V and 2 bases from J, the gap between germline ends came to 16 bases. CDR1 DFQATT and CDR2 SNEGSKA come from the germline V gene (reference sequence). The chain's CDR3 is CSADPGRGNTEAFF. The CDR3 nucleotides are TGCAGTGCGGATCCGGGCAGGGGAAACACTGAAGCTTTCTTT.

To note about this clonotype: An end of the junction differs from the germline gene, which may be a read error. The chain couples TRBV25-1 to TRBJ2-5; 16 bases are shared with TRBD2. The CDR3 has 15 amino acids. Germline assignment: CDR1 MGHDK and CDR2 SYGVNS. The chain's CDR3 is CVSRTGLAGGWEQYF. The CDR3 DNA reads TGTGTCAGCAGGACGGGACTAGCGGGAGGGTGGGAGCAGTACTTC.

CDR3 bases: TGTGCCAGCAGCTTAAATAGATTGACTAGCACAGATACGCAGTATTTT. This encodes CASSLNRLTSTDTQYF. The J gene is TRBJ2-3, the V gene TRBV7-8; D is ambiguous. Trimming left V 2 bases short and J 0 bases short, with 12 bases between. Germline CDR1 and CDR2: SGHVS and FQNEAQ. The CDR3 spans 16 residues.

This clonotype was counted only a few times. The gene calls are TRBV12-3 or TRBV12-4 and TRBJ1-5; 9 bases fit TRBD1. V was clipped by 3 bases and J by 6 bases; unmatched bases: 3. The CDR3 consists of 14 residues. The CDR3 protein is CASSLTGGSQPQHF. CDR3 coding DNA: TGTGCCAGCAGTTTGACAGGGGGTAGTCAGCCCCAGCATTTT.

This clonotype has only a few counts. The chain combines TRBV20-1 with TRBJ2-1, with D possibly being TRBD1 or TRBD2 (6 bases each). The V end was cut by 3 bases, the J end by 9 bases, with 18 bases between. Germline V CDR1 and CDR2: DFQATT, SNEGSKA (reference sequence). The CDR3 covers 14 residues. The CDR3 loop reads CSASMEGVGAEQFF. DNA of the CDR3: TGCAGTGCTAGTATGGAGGGGGTGGGGGCTGAGCAGTTCTTC.

This clonotype was observed once. The CDR3 nucleotides are TGTGCCAGCAGCTCTGGTGGGACAGGTTCCCCCTACGAGCAGTACTTC. It encodes CASSSGGTGSPYEQYF. The chain links TRBV7-6 to TRBJ2-4, with TRBD1 matching over 8 bases. The J call may be incorrect, as the DNA end agrees better with TRBJ2-7. Germline CDR1 SGHVS, CDR2 FNYEAQ. The CDR3 is made up of 16 amino acids.

The V call is TRBV20-1, the J call TRBJ2-5; tentative D call: TRBD1 (6 bases). The assigned J gene may be wrong: the sequence end matches TRBJ2-7 better. Germline lookup yields CDR1 DFQATT and CDR2 SNEGSKA (reference sequence). The CDR3 totals 13 residues. The DNA of the CDR3 is TGCAGTGCCCTGAGGGGGTCCATCTACGAGCAGTACTTC. This codes for CSALRGSIYEQYF.

The chain uses TRBV25-1 and TRBJ2-1; 8 nucleotides align to TRBD1. The V gene end was trimmed by 8 bases and the J gene end by 5 bases; junction bases not matched to a gene: 8. Germline V gene sequence: CDR1 MGHDK, CDR2 SYGVNS. The CDR3 spans 14 residues. CDR3 in amino acids: CASSPDRDDNEQFF. The CDR3 nucleotides are TGTGCCAGCTCGCCGGACAGGGACGACAATGAGCAGTTCTTC.

In this sample, this clonotype turned up a few times. For the CDR3, the DNA is TGTGCCAGCAGGGTAGCGGGGGTTAAAGATACGCAGTATTTT. Protein product: CASRVAGVKDTQYF. The rearrangement uses TRBV12-3 or TRBV12-4 and TRBJ2-3; 9 bases map to TRBD2. The V and J ends lost 6 bases and 5 bases, in that order; junction bases with no gene match: 6. CDR3 size: 14 residues.

This clonotype was counted only a few times. The junction differs from germline at one of its ends, possibly a read error. The chain has TRBV2 and TRBJ2-1; D is undetermined. Per germline, CDR1 SNHLY and CDR2 FYNNEI. This CDR3 spans 11 amino acids. The chain's CDR3 is CASSADNEQFF. Here the CDR3 DNA reads TGTGCCAGCAGTGCCGACAACGAGCAGTTCTTC.

This clonotype was seen only a few times. The chain links TRBV29-1 to TRBJ2-5, with 7 bases that match TRBD2. The germline V gene has CDR1 SQVTM and CDR2 ANQGSEA. V was clipped by 3 bases and J by 1 base; unmatched bases: 5. This CDR3 has 14 residues. The CDR3 protein is CSVDGGGVQETQYF. CDR3 nucleotides: TGCAGCGTTGATGGCGGGGGAGTCCAAGAGACCCAGTACTTC.

The chain recombines TRBV5-6 with TRBJ1-5; D not certain. CDR1 and CDR2 from the germline V gene are SGHDT and YYEEEE. V was cut by 1 base and J by 7 bases, with 18 bases left in between. The CDR3 has 16 amino acids. The CDR3 DNA sequence: TGTGCCAGCAGCTTGTCTCCGCTGGATCCGGGGCAGCCCCAGCATTTT. Its translation is CASSLSPLDPGQPQHF.

The rearrangement uses TRBV11-2 and TRBJ2-3; D might be TRBD1 (5 bases). V was shortened by 5 bases and J by 0 bases, with 12 bases between the two germline ends. The CDR3 has 15 residues. Germline-derived CDR1 and CDR2 are SGHAT and FQNNGV. In DNA form, the CDR3 reads TGTGCCAGCAGCCAACAGGTCTCTAGCACAGATACGCAGTATTTT. Amino acid sequence: CASSQQVSSTDTQYF.

This clonotype was found once. The chain recombines TRBV5-4 with TRBJ2-1, with no clear D. V lost 4 bases to trimming and J lost 9 bases, with 14 bases between them. Per the germline V gene, CDR1 is SGHNT and CDR2 is YYREEE (reference sequence). The CDR3 extends over 13 amino acids. The CDR3 coding sequence is TGTGCCAGCAGCATTGAACCTGAGGCTGAGCAGTTCTTC. Translated: CASSIEPEAEQFF.

V and J are TRBV20-1 and TRBJ2-7; D might be TRBD2 (6 bases). Trimming removed 1 base from V and 0 bases from J, with 10 bases in between. The CDR3 sequence is 14 residues long. The germline gives CDR1 DFQATT, CDR2 SNEGSKA (reference sequence). CDR3 sequence reads: CSARADGSSYEQYF. CDR3 nucleotide sequence: TGCAGTGCTAGAGCGGACGGGAGCTCCTACGAGCAGTACTTC.

This rearrangement joins TRBV7-2 to TRBJ2-3; D is perhaps TRBD1 (7 bases). The V gene lost 6 bases and the J gene lost 4 bases, with 14 bases spanning the gap. This CDR3 is 14 amino acids long. Looked up from germline, CDR1 is SGHTA and CDR2 is FQGNSA. The CDR3 nucleotides are TGTGCCAGCAGAAGAGACAGGGAGGCAGATACGCAGTATTTT. This codes for CASRRDREADTQYF.

The chain is built from TRBV3-1 and TRBJ1-2; no clear D gene. The CDR3 consists of 15 residues. Germline CDR1 and CDR2: LGHDT and YNNKEL (reference sequence). V gave up 4 bases and J gave up 4 bases, with 16 bases separating them. CDR3 nucleotides: TGTGCCAGCAGCCGCTCCAATGAGGGAGGCTATGGCTACACCTTC. This codes for CASSRSNEGGYGYTF.

The chain carries TRBV2 and TRBJ2-4, with D possibly matching TRBD2 (6 bases). CDR1 is SNHLY and CDR2 is FYNNEI in the germline V gene. Trimming cost V 6 bases and J 4 bases, with 7 bases left between them. The CDR3 runs to 12 residues. Written as DNA, the CDR3 is TGTGCCAGCAGGCGGGAAAAAAACATTCAGTACTTC. It specifies CASRREKNIQYF.